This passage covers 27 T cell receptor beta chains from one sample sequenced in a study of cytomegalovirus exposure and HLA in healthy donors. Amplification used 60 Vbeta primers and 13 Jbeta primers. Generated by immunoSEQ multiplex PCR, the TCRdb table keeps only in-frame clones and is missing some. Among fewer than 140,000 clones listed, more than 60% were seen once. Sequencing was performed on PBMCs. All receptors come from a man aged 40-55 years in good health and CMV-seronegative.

DNA for the CDR3: TGTGCCAGCAGCGTAGGGAGTAAGGAGACCCAGTACTTC. Translated: CASSVGSKETQYF. The chain couples TRBV9 to TRBJ2-5, with no clear D. CDR3 length equals 13 residues. V was shortened by 0 bases and J by 5 bases, with 8 bases between the two germline ends. The germline V gene has CDR1 SGDLS and CDR2 YYNGEE.

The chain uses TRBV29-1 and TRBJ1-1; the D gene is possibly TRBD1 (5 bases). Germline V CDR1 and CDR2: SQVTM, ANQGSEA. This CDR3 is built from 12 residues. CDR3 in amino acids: CSTLGGGAEAFF. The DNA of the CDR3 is TGCAGTACCCTGGGGGGGGGAGCTGAAGCTTTCTTT.

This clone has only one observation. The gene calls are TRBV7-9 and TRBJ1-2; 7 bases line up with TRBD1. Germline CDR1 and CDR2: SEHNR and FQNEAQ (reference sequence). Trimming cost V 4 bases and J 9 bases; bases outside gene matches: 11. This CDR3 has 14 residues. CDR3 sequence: CASSSGTDNLSYTF. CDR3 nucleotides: TGTGCCAGCAGCTCCGGGACAGACAACTTAAGCTACACCTTC.

For the CDR3, the DNA is TGTGCCAGTAGTATGCCCAGGGGGCTGTCGATGGGAAATCAGCCCCAGCATTTT. This gives the protein CASSMPRGLSMGNQPQHF. The J gene is TRBJ1-5, the V gene TRBV19; 8 nucleotides align to TRBD1. Per the germline V gene, CDR1 is LNHDA and CDR2 is SQIVND (reference sequence). Trimming removed 3 bases from V and 4 bases from J; junction bases left unmatched: 14. CDR3 length: 18 residues.

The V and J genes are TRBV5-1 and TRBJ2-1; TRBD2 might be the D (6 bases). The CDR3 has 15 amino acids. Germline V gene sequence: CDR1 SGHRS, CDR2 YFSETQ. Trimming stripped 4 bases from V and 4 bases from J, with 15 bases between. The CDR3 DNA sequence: TGCGCCAGCAGCCAGACTGGGGACTTTTACAATGAGCAGTTCTTC. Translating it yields CASSQTGDFYNEQFF.

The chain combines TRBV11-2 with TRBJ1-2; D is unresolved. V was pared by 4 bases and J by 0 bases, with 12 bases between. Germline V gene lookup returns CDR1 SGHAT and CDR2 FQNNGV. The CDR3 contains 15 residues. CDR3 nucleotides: TGTGCCAGCAGCTCCTCGGTGGTTGCTAACTATGGCTACACCTTC. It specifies CASSSSVVANYGYTF.

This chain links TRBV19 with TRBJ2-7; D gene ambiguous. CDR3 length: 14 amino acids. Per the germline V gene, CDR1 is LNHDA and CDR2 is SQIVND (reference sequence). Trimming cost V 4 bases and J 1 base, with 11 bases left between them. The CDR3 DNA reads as TGTGCCAGTAGTACGCCGGGTCTTTCCTACGAGCAGTACTTC. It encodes CASSTPGLSYEQYF.

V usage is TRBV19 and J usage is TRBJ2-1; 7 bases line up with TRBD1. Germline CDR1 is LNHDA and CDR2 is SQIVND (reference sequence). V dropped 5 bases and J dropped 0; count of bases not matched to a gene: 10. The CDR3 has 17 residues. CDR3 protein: CASSGTGAPISYNEQFF. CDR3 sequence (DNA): TGTGCCAGTAGTGGAACAGGGGCCCCAATCTCCTACAATGAGCAGTTCTTC. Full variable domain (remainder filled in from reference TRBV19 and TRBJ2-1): DGGITQSPKYLFRKEGQNVTLSCEQNLNHDAMYWYRQDPGQGLRLIYYSQIVNDFQKGDIAEGYSVSREKKESFPLTVTSAQKNPTAFYLCASSGTGAPISYNEQFFGPGTRLTVL.

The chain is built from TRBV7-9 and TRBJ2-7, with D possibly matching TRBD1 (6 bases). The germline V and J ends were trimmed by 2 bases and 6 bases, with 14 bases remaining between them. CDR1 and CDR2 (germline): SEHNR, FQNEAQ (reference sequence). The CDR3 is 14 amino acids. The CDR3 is CASSLSVGRGEQYF. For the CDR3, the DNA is TGTGCCAGCAGCTTAAGTGTGGGCAGGGGCGAGCAGTACTTC.

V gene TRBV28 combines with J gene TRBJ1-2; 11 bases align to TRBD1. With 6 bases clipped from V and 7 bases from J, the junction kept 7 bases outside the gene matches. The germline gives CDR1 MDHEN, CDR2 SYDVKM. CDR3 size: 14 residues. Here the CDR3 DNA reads TGTGCCAGCAGCGGGACAGGGGGAATTTTTGGCTACACCTTC. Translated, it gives CASSGTGGIFGYTF.

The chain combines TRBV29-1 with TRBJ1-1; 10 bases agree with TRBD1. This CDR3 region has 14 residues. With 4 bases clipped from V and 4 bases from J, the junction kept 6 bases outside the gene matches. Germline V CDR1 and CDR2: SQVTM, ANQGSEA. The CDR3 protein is CSVGQGASGTEAFF. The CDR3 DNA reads TGCAGCGTTGGACAGGGGGCTAGTGGCACTGAAGCTTTCTTT.

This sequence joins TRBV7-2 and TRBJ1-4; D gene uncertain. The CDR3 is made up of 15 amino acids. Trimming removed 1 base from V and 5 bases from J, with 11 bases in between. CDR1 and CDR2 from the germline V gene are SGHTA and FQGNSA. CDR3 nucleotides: TGTGCCAGCAGCTTAGACCGGGGTTCAAATGAAAAACTGTTTTTT. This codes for CASSLDRGSNEKLFF.

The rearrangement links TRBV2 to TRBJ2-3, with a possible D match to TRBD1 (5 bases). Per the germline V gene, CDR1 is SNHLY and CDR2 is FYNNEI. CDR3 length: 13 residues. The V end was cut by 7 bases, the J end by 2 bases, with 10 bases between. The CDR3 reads CASKTDPTDTQYF. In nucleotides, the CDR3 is TGTGCCAGCAAGACAGACCCCACAGATACGCAGTATTTT. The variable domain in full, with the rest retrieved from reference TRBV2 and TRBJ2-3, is EPEVTQTPSHQVTQMGQEVILRCVPISNHLYFYWYRQILGQKVEFLVSFYNNEISEKSEIFDDQFSVERPDGSNFTLKIRSTKLEDSAMYFCASKTDPTDTQYFGPGTRLTVL.

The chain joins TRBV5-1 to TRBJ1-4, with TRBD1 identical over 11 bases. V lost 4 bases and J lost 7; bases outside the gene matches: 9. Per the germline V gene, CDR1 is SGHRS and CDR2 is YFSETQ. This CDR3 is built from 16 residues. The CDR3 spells CASSRGQGARSEKLFF. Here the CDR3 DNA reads TGCGCCAGCAGCAGAGGACAGGGGGCTCGGAGTGAAAAACTGTTTTTT.

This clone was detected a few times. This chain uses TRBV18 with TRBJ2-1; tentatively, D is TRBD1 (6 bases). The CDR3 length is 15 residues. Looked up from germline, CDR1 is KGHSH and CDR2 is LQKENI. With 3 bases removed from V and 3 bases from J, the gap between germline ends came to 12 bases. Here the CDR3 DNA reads TGTGCCAGCTCACCGAGGGGGAGTCTCTACAATGAGCAGTTCTTC. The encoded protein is CASSPRGSLYNEQFF.

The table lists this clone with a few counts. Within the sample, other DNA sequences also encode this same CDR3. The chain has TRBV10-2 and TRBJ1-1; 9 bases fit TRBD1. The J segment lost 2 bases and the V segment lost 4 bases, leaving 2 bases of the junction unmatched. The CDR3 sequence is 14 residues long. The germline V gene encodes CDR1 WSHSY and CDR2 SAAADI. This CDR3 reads CASSVGQGNTEAFF. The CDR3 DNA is TGCGCCAGCAGTGTGGGACAGGGCAACACTGAAGCTTTCTTT.

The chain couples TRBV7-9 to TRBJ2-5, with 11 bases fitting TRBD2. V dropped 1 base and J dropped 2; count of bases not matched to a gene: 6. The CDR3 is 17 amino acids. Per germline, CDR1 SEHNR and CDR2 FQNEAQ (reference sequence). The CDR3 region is CASSLGLAGSGQETQYF. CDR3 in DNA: TGTGCCAGCAGCTTAGGACTAGCGGGGTCTGGGCAAGAGACCCAGTACTTC.

The CDR3 loop is CSVVQGGRETQYF. The CDR3 bases are TGCAGCGTTGTACAGGGTGGTCGGGAGACCCAGTACTTC. V usage is TRBV29-1 and J usage is TRBJ2-5; the D gene is possibly TRBD1 (6 bases). Germline-derived CDR1 and CDR2 are SQVTM and ANQGSEA. Trimming took 4 bases from V and 5 from J, leaving 14 bases between them. The CDR3 contains 13 residues.

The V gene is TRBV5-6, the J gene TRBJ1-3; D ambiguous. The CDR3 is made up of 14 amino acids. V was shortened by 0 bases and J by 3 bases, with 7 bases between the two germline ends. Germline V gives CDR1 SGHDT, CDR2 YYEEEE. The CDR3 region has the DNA TGTGCCAGCAGCTTGGAAGGAGGTGGAAACACCATATATTTT. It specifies CASSLEGGGNTIYF.

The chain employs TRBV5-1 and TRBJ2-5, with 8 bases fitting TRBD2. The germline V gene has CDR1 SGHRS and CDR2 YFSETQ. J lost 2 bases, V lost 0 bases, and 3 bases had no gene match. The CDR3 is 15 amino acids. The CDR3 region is CASSLVASGQETQYF. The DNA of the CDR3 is TGCGCCAGCAGCTTGGTGGCTAGCGGGCAAGAGACCCAGTACTTC.

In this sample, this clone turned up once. CDR3: CASSLGGRGLGEQYF. CDR3 nucleotide sequence: TGTGCCAGCAGCCTTGGTGGCAGGGGCCTCGGGGAGCAGTACTTC. V usage is TRBV5-8 and J usage is TRBJ2-7; tentative D call: TRBD1 (6 bases). V lost 4 bases, J lost 7 bases, and 21 bases lay in between. This CDR3 comprises 15 residues. From germline, CDR1 is SGHTS and CDR2 YDEGEE.

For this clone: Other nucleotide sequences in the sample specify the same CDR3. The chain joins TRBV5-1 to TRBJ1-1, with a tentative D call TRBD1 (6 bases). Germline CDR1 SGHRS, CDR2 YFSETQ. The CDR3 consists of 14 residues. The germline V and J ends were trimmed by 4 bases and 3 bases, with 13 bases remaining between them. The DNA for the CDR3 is TGCGCCAGCAGCCTACGGGGGGCTGACACTGAAGCTTTCTTT. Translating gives CASSLRGADTEAFF.

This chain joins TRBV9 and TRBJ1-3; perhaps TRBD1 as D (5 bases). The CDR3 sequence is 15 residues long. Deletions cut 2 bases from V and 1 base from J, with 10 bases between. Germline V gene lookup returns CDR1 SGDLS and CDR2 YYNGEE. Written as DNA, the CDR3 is TGTGCCAGCAGCGTCGCGGGACGGTCTGGAAACACCATATATTTT. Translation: CASSVAGRSGNTIYF.

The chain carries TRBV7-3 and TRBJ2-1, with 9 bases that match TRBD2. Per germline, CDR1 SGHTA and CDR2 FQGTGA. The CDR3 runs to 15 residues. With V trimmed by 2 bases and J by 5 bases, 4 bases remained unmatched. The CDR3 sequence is CASSLRGGADNEQFF. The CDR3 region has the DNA TGTGCCAGCAGCTTACGCGGGGGGGCCGACAATGAGCAGTTCTTC.

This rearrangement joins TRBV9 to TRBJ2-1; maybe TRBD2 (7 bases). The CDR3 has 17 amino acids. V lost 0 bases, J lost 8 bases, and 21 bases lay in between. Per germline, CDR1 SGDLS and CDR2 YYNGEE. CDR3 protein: CASSVERWGGARDEQFF. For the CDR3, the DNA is TGTGCCAGCAGCGTAGAGCGTTGGGGGGGGGCACGCGATGAGCAGTTCTTC.

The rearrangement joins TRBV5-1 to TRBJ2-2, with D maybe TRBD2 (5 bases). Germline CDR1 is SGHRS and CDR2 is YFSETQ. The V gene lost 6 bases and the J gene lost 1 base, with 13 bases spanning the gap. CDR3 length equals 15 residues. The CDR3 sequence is CASTLGGLNTGELFF. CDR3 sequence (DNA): TGCGCCAGCACTTTGGGCGGGTTGAACACCGGGGAGCTGTTTTTT.

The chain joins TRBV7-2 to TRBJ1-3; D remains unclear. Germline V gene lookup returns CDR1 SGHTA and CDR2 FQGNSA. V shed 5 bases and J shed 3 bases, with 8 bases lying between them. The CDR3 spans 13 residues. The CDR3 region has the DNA TGTGCCAGCAGCCCATACAATGGAAACACCATATATTTT. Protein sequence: CASSPYNGNTIYF.